The next 27 T cell receptor beta chains were all read from a single sample in a study of OX40 agonist ivuxolimab in advanced cancers. Repertoires were generated with immunoSEQ multiplex PCR, while TCRdb's copy carries only in-frame clones and drops some. The sample includes 55,000 to 65,000 clones, 85% of them seen just once. This specimen was CD4+ or CD8+ T cells sorted from blood, taken in a trial of the OX40 agonist ivuxolimab. Every receptor here comes from an adult with an advanced solid tumor such as melanoma, head and neck, liver or kidney cancer.

The chain is built from TRBV19 and TRBJ2-2; D tentatively fits TRBD1 or TRBD2 (5 bases each). Germline V gene lookup returns CDR1 LNHDA and CDR2 SQIVND (reference sequence). V gave up 4 bases and J gave up 0 bases, with 12 bases separating them. The length of the CDR3 is 16 residues. The CDR3 loop reads CASSKPGAPNTGELFF. CDR3 sequence (DNA): TGTGCCAGTAGTAAACCCGGGGCCCCGAACACCGGGGAGCTGTTTTTT.

This rearrangement joins TRBV5-4 to TRBJ2-7; TRBD1 agrees at 7 bases. The V and J ends lost 1 base and 3 bases, in that order; junction bases with no gene match: 1. The CDR3 is 13 residues long. Germline CDR1 and CDR2: SGHNT and YYREEE (reference sequence). CDR3 nucleotides: TGTGCCAGCAGCTTGCAGGGGGTCTACGAGCAGTACTTC. Its protein product is CASSLQGVYEQYF.

V and J are TRBV19 and TRBJ1-5; 7 positions match TRBD1. CDR3 length: 16 amino acids. V lost 2 bases to trimming and J lost 0 bases; unmatched junction nucleotides: 4. Germline CDR1 reads LNHDA; CDR2 reads SQIVND (reference sequence). DNA of the CDR3: TGTGCCAGTAGTATAAGGTGGGACAGTAGCAATCAGCCCCAGCATTTT. As protein: CASSIRWDSSNQPQHF.

This chain connects TRBV30 to TRBJ2-1, with D perhaps matching TRBD2 (5 bases). Trimming removed 2 bases from V and 8 bases from J, with 10 bases in between. CDR3 length equals 12 residues. Germline CDR1 and CDR2: GTSNPN and SVGIG (reference sequence). The CDR3 protein is CAWSPEGHEQFF. CDR3 in DNA: TGTGCCTGGAGTCCCGAGGGCCATGAGCAGTTCTTC.

The rearrangement joins TRBV30 to TRBJ1-3; 7 positions agree with TRBD1. Per germline, CDR1 GTSNPN and CDR2 SVGIG (reference sequence). With V trimmed by 0 bases and J by 2 bases, 1 base remained unmatched. This CDR3 has 14 residues. In nucleotides, the CDR3 is TGTGCCTGGAGTGTGGGGACAGCTGGAAACACCATATATTTT. Its translation is CAWSVGTAGNTIYF.

In its sample, this clone was seen a few times. J is TRBJ1-5 and V is TRBV6-5, with 8 bases aligning to TRBD1. This CDR3 is 13 amino acids long. Germline assignment: CDR1 MNHEY and CDR2 SVGAGI. Trimming at V came to 4 bases and at J to 4 bases, leaving 0 bases not matched to a gene. CDR3 in amino acids: CASSWDRNQPQHF. DNA for the CDR3: TGTGCCAGCAGTTGGGACAGGAATCAGCCCCAGCATTTT.

This rearrangement joins TRBV27 to TRBJ1-1, with D possibly TRBD1 on 5 matching bases. V shed 7 bases and J shed 0 bases, with 9 bases lying between them. The CDR3 runs 13 residues. CDR1 and CDR2 (germline): MNHEY, SMNVEV (reference sequence). CDR3 DNA: TGTGCCAGCAAATCAGGGCTGAACACTGAAGCTTTCTTT. Amino acids: CASKSGLNTEAFF.

The chain combines TRBV10-2 with TRBJ2-5, with D possibly being TRBD1 (6 bases). V was clipped by 6 bases and J by 3 bases, with 14 bases between them. Germline CDR1 WSHSY, CDR2 SAAADI. This CDR3 contains 14 residues. CDR3 sequence (DNA): TGCGCCAGCAGCGCAAGGGACACCGAAGAGACCCAGTACTTC. The encoded protein is CASSARDTEETQYF.

This sequence joins TRBV29-1 and TRBJ2-1, with D perhaps TRBD2 (6 bases). Per the germline V gene, CDR1 is SQVTM and CDR2 is ANQGSEA. This CDR3 spans 14 amino acids. V was shortened by 7 bases and J by 4 bases, with 17 bases between the two germline ends. The chain's CDR3 is CSGMTIGTYNEQFF. As DNA, the CDR3 is TGCAGCGGGATGACTATAGGGACTTACAATGAGCAGTTCTTC.

The CDR3 here is CASSLRVQTLEQYF. The CDR3 DNA reads TGTGCCAGCAGCTTACGTGTACAGACCCTCGAGCAGTACTTC. The gene calls are TRBV7-8 and TRBJ2-7; D is undetermined. CDR1 and CDR2 (germline): SGHVS, FQNEAQ. V was trimmed by 2 bases and J by 6 bases, leaving 14 bases between them. The CDR3 totals 14 residues. The whole variable domain, remainder taken from reference TRBV7-8 and TRBJ2-7, is GAGVSQSPRYKVAKRGQDVALRCDPISGHVSLFWYQQALGQGPEFLTYFQNEAQLDKSGLPSDRFFAERPEGSVSTLKIQRTQQEDSAVYLCASSLRVQTLEQYFGPGTRLTVT.

This rearrangement joins TRBV5-6 to TRBJ2-2; D is unclear. The CDR3 loop spans 15 amino acids. Germline CDR1 and CDR2: SGHDT and YYEEEE. The V gene lost 0 bases and the J gene lost 3 bases, with 9 bases spanning the gap. Here the CDR3 reads CASSLARAYTGELFF. Written as DNA, the CDR3 is TGTGCCAGCAGCTTGGCTAGGGCTTACACCGGGGAGCTGTTTTTT.

The rearrangement links TRBV27 to TRBJ2-3, with D unresolved. Trimming took 6 bases from V and 2 from J, leaving 12 bases between them. CDR1 and CDR2 (germline): MNHEY, SMNVEV (reference sequence). This CDR3 is built from 14 residues. The CDR3 here is CASSPLTATDTQYF. The CDR3 DNA reads TGTGCCAGCAGCCCCCTTACAGCCACAGATACGCAGTATTTT.

The chain carries TRBV10-1 and TRBJ2-5, with 7 bases fitting TRBD1. Trimming at V came to 1 base and at J to 2 bases, leaving 10 bases not matched to a gene. The CDR3 extends over 17 amino acids. The V gene's germline CDR1 is WNHNN and CDR2 SYGVQD (reference sequence). CDR3 sequence (DNA): TGCGCCAGCAGTGAGTTCCGCCTCCGGGACAGTCAAGAGACCCAGTACTTC. It yields the protein CASSEFRLRDSQETQYF.

The V gene is TRBV28, the J gene TRBJ2-3; D remains ambiguous. V shed 5 bases and J shed 0 bases, with 15 bases lying between them. The CDR3 totals 16 residues. Germline V gene data show CDR1 as MDHEN and CDR2 as SYDVKM. The CDR3 reads CASSPPDGRSTDTQYF. The CDR3 DNA follows: TGTGCCAGCAGTCCCCCTGACGGCCGGAGCACAGATACGCAGTATTTT.

This sequence joins TRBV5-6 and TRBJ2-5, with D maybe TRBD1 (5 bases). The germline V gene has CDR1 SGHDT and CDR2 YYEEEE. Trimming took off 5 bases at V and 6 bases at J, with 20 bases between the two ends. This CDR3 region has 15 residues. In nucleotides, the CDR3 is TGTGCCAGCAGATCGCTGGACAACCCTCTCCAGACCCAGTACTTC. Translation: CASRSLDNPLQTQYF.

The chain carries TRBV28 and TRBJ2-7; 8 bases fit TRBD2. The CDR3 consists of 13 residues. Germline lookup yields CDR1 MDHEN and CDR2 SYDVKM. J gave up 1 base and V 6 bases, and 2 bases lay outside the gene matches. DNA of the CDR3: TGTGCCAGCAGCGGCGGGGGGTCCTACGAGCAGTACTTC. Its translation is CASSGGGSYEQYF.

This clone has only a few counts. Other DNA sequences in this specimen translate into the identical CDR3. The chain couples TRBV5-1 to TRBJ2-6; D uncertain. Germline lookup yields CDR1 SGHRS and CDR2 YFSETQ. Trimming left V 4 bases short and J 0 bases short, with 8 bases between. CDR3 length: 15 amino acids. The CDR3 protein is CASSLGSSGANVLTF. CDR3 sequence (DNA): TGCGCCAGCAGCCTCGGATCCTCTGGGGCCAACGTCCTGACTTTC.

The CDR3 protein is CAWSSYGGRGDTQYF. Here the CDR3 DNA reads TGTGCCTGGAGTTCTTACGGCGGGAGGGGCGATACGCAGTATTTT. The rearrangement links TRBV30 to TRBJ2-3; 9 nucleotides align to TRBD2. After removal of 2 bases from V and 6 bases from J, the junction contained 9 bases not matched to a gene. From germline, CDR1 is GTSNPN and CDR2 SVGIG (reference sequence). CDR3 length: 15 residues.

This chain links TRBV10-3 with TRBJ2-3, with 11 positions matching TRBD2. The germline V gene has CDR1 ENHRY and CDR2 SYGVKD. V dropped 2 bases and J dropped 2; count of bases not matched to a gene: 3. CDR3 length: 16 amino acids. The CDR3: CAISERLAGTTDTQYF. The CDR3 DNA sequence: TGTGCCATCAGTGAGAGACTAGCGGGGACCACAGATACGCAGTATTTT.

J is TRBJ2-7 and V is TRBV9, with D perhaps TRBD2 (5 bases). The germline V gene encodes CDR1 SGDLS and CDR2 YYNGEE. This CDR3 contains 14 residues. V lost 2 bases, J lost 7 bases, and 16 bases lay in between. DNA of the CDR3: TGTGCCAGCAGCGTCACAACTAGGTTTGAGGAGCAGTACTTC. Translation: CASSVTTRFEEQYF.

A note on this clone: This CDR3 is also generated by other DNA sequences in the sample. The chain uses TRBV15 and TRBJ2-7, with TRBD1 identical over 9 bases. There are 15 residues in the CDR3. Germline loops: CDR1 LNHNV, CDR2 YYDKDF (reference sequence). J lost 1 base, V lost 4 bases, and 5 bases had no gene match. The CDR3 DNA reads as TGTGCCACCAGCACGGCGGGACAGGGATCCTACGAGCAGTACTTC. It translates to CATSTAGQGSYEQYF.

This chain uses TRBV7-8 with TRBJ2-5; the D call may be TRBD1 or TRBD2 (5 bases each). The end of the DNA is better explained by TRBJ2-7, so the J call may be wrong. Germline CDR1 reads SGHVS; CDR2 reads FQNEAQ. This CDR3 is 13 amino acids long. In nucleotides, the CDR3 is TGTGCCTGCCAGAGGGCCGACAGATACGAGCAGTACTTC. This gives the protein CACQRADRYEQYF.

J is TRBJ2-7 and V is TRBV5-8; D may be TRBD2 (6 bases). Germline V CDR1 and CDR2: SGHTS, YDEGEE. Trimming shortened V by 4 bases and J by 7 bases, and 12 bases separated the two germline ends. CDR3 size: 12 residues. CDR3 nucleotide sequence: TGTGCCAGCAGCCGGGACTGGGCAGAGCAGTACTTC. It yields the protein CASSRDWAEQYF.

The chain has TRBV28 and TRBJ2-7; D is tentatively TRBD1 or TRBD2 (5 bases each). Deletions cut 10 bases from V and 4 bases from J, with 14 bases between. Per germline, CDR1 MDHEN and CDR2 SYDVKM. There are 12 residues in the CDR3. The CDR3 region is CAIDRRGYEQYF. The CDR3 DNA reads as TGTGCCATCGACAGACGGGGATACGAGCAGTACTTC.

The genes are TRBV7-3 and TRBJ1-6, with a weak D call TRBD1 (6 bases). Germline V gene data show CDR1 as SGHTA and CDR2 as FQGTGA. V lost 5 bases to trimming and J lost 9 bases, with 8 bases between them. CDR3 length: 12 residues. CDR3 DNA sequence: TGTGCCAGCAGCGCACAGGGTTCACCCCTCCACTTT. Translating it yields CASSAQGSPLHF.

CDR3 loop: CASSLNGRGDQPQHF. In nucleotides, the CDR3 is TGTGCCAGCAGTTTAAATGGAAGGGGCGATCAGCCCCAGCATTTT. The V and J genes are TRBV27 and TRBJ1-5; TRBD1 is a possible D gene (5 bases). V lost 2 bases, J lost 5 bases, and 13 bases lay in between. This CDR3 contains 15 residues. Germline V CDR1 and CDR2: MNHEY, SMNVEV (reference sequence).

The chain combines TRBV19 with TRBJ2-7; 7 bases align to TRBD1. This CDR3 is built from 16 residues. Germline assignment: CDR1 LNHDA and CDR2 SQIVND (reference sequence). After removal of 5 bases from V and 4 bases from J, the junction contained 14 bases not matched to a gene. This chain's CDR3 is CASSARDSPRRYEQYF. Here the CDR3 DNA reads TGTGCCAGTAGTGCCCGGGACAGCCCCCGGAGATACGAGCAGTACTTC.